The subject of this entry is one T cell receptor (beta chain). The assay was immunoSEQ multiplex PCR, and TCRdb's table has in-frame clones only and misses some. The sample lists 230,000 or so clones, approximately 81% occurring once. This entry comes from a study of blood T cell repertoires in COVID-19. Overall study: The United States, Italy and Spain supplied acute and convalescent COVID-19 samples.

The sequence came from a man aged 25-40 years with active or convalescent COVID-19. The specimen sequenced was peripheral blood.

CDR3 loop: CSVESDRGQPQHF. The CDR3 nucleotides are TGCAGCGTTGAATCGGACAGGGGCCAGCCCCAGCATTTT. The chain combines TRBV29-1 with TRBJ1-5; 9 nucleotides align to TRBD1. The CDR3 sequence is 13 residues long. Germline V gene data show CDR1 as SQVTM and CDR2 as ANQGSEA. Trimming took 2 bases from V and 7 from J; bases not matched to a gene: 3.